This TCR beta chain stems from a study of T cell responses to AZD1222 COVID-19 vaccine. Trimming took 7 bases from V and 3 from J; bases not matched to a gene: 9. CDR3 length equals 14 residues. Germline lookup yields CDR1 SQVTM and CDR2 ANQGSEA. Points on this clone: What it recognizes is unknown.

Study observations and caveats: Increased Spike-specific TCR breadth and depth were observed after two AZD1222 doses. Donors, mostly white British, included more females; clonal diversity was possibly underestimated. Baseline serology detected seropositivity in only five to seven AZD1222 recipients.

Here immunoSEQ multiplex PCR was the method, and the copy in TCRdb shows in-frame clones only, minus some. The table has around 110,000 clones, roughly 92% seen once. This TCR was recovered from an adult who received the AZD1222 COVID-19 vaccine. J is TRBJ2-7 and V is TRBV29-1; 10 bases fit TRBD2. This sample comprised peripheral blood, obtained 28 days after the second AZD1222 dose. CDR3 in DNA: TGCAGCGCTCCACAGCGGGGGGGTAACTACGAGCAGTACTTC. Translating it yields CSAPQRGGNYEQYF.